A selection of T cell receptor beta chains follows, all from one sample in a study of T-cell memory formation after mild COVID-19. A single record per CDR3 protein comes from TCRdb applying MiXCR to the 5' RACE reads. The table lists about 38,000 distinct CDR3 sequences, 9.5% to 12% of them singletons. The sequenced sample consisted of PBMCs or a T cell subset sorted from them (not recorded which). The receptors stem from a man aged 18 to 29 who had mild COVID-19 (a few samples of this study predate the infection). Cell type and time point are not known. Each CDR3 is given with its conserved first and last residue. Fields, in order: clone size, D gene, J gene, V gene, CDR3 DNA, CDR3 protein. The D gene is left open where the match is weak. Clone size appears in some rows only: once, few, many, or a class for an expanded clone.

>many|TRBD1|TRBJ1-5|TRBV6-2/TRBV6-3
TGTGCCAGCAGCTACGACAGGGGCCATCAGCCCCAGCATTTT
CASSYDRGHQPQHF
>many|NA|TRBJ1-1|TRBV5-4
TGTGCCAGCAGCCGAGCGTCGGATTATACTGAAGCTTTCTTT
CASSRASDYTEAFF
>many|NA|TRBJ2-2|TRBV19
TGTGCCAGTGCGAGGTCCGGGAACACCGGGGAGCTGTTTTTT
CASARSGNTGELFF
>many|NA|TRBJ2-2|TRBV7-2
TGTGCCAGCAGCTTCTATAACGGCCCGACCACCGGGGAGCTGTTTTTT
CASSFYNGPTTGELFF
>many|NA|TRBJ2-5|TRBV29-1
TGCAGCGTTGTACAAGAGACCCAGTACTTC
CSVVQETQYF
>many|NA|TRBJ2-4|TRBV6-5
TGTGCCAGCAGAGTTGGGGCGCCGGCCAAAAACATTCAGTACTTC
CASRVGAPAKNIQYF
>many|NA|TRBJ1-2|TRBV15
TGTGCCACCAGCAGAGCCTCCTCGGGAACCTATGGCTACACCTTC
CATSRASSGTYGYTF
>many|NA|TRBJ2-7|TRBV12-3/TRBV12-4
TGTGCCAGCAGTAAGGGACTCCTAGACTACGAGCAGTACTTC
CASSKGLLDYEQYF
>many|TRBD2|TRBJ2-1|TRBV11-2
TGTGCCAGCAGCTCCTTAGCGGGGGTCTCCTACAATGAGCAGTTCTTC
CASSSLAGVSYNEQFF
>NA|NA|TRBJ1-5|TRBV7-2
TGTGCCAGCAGCTTAGGAGGTGGCGCGGGAAATCAGCCCCAGCATTTT
CASSLGGGAGNQPQHF
>NA|NA|TRBJ2-2|TRBV6-2/TRBV6-3
TGTGCCAGCAGTTACTCCAAAGCCCCGGCCGGCGGGGAGCTGTTTTTT
CASSYSKAPAGGELFF
>many|NA|TRBJ1-2|TRBV4-1
TGCGCCAGCAGCCAACTATCAATCGGACAAGGGTGGGACTATGGCTACACCTTC
CASSQLSIGQGWDYGYTF
>many|NA|TRBJ1-4|TRBV12-3/TRBV12-4
TGTGCCAGCAGTTTCTCCGCGGCTAATGAAAAACTGTTTTTT
CASSFSAANEKLFF
>NA|NA|TRBJ2-1|TRBV7-6
TGTGCCAGCAGCTTAGGTGCAGGCGGGGAGCAGTTCTTC
CASSLGAGGEQFF
>many|NA|TRBJ1-5|TRBV7-9
TGTGCCAGCAGCTTAGGGGGGGCAAGTGGTTATAGCAATCAGCCCCAGCATTTT
CASSLGGASGYSNQPQHF
>medium-sized|NA|TRBJ2-1|TRBV5-4
TGTGCCAGCAGCGGAGACTATCCGAGTGAGCAGTTCTTC
CASSGDYPSEQFF
>many|NA|TRBJ1-4|TRBV4-3
TGCGCCAGCAGCCAACTCCCGCCGTCATGGGAAACTAATGAAAAACTGTTTTTT
CASSQLPPSWETNEKLFF
>many|NA|TRBJ2-5|TRBV7-2
TGTGCCAGCAGCTTAATAGTGCCGTTTTTCCAAGAGACCCAGTACTTC
CASSLIVPFFQETQYF
>NA|NA|TRBJ2-1|TRBV28
TGTGCCAGCAGTGACTATCATGGTGAGCAGTTCTTC
CASSDYHGEQFF
>many|NA|TRBJ1-2|TRBV12-3/TRBV12-4
TGTGCCAGCAGTCACAAGACAGGCCGTGAGACTAACTATGGCTACACCTTC
CASSHKTGRETNYGYTF
>many|NA|TRBJ2-5|TRBV2
TGTGCCAGCAGAACTTCGGATCTCCAAGAGACCCAGTACTTC
CASRTSDLQETQYF
>many|NA|TRBJ1-6|TRBV28
TGTGCCAGCAGTTTTGCAGGGGACTCCTATAATTCACCCCTCCACTTT
CASSFAGDSYNSPLHF
>many|TRBD2|TRBJ2-3|TRBV5-1
TGCGCCAGCAGACCGGGTCTAGCGGGGGCCCTTACAGATACGCAGTATTTT
CASRPGLAGALTDTQYF
>many|NA|TRBJ2-7|TRBV7-2
TGTGCCAGCAGCTTAGCGTCTTCCAGCGAGCAGTACTTC
CASSLASSSEQYF
>many|NA|TRBJ2-2|TRBV5-1
TGCGCCAGCAGCTTGGAGTCTCAGGGCACCGGGGAGCTGTTTTTT
CASSLESQGTGELFF
>many|NA|TRBJ1-5|TRBV4-2
TGTGCCAGCAGCCAAGATGCAGCCAATCAGCCCCAGCATTTT
CASSQDAANQPQHF
>many|TRBD2|TRBJ2-7|TRBV7-2
TGTGCCAGCAGCTTAGGCGGGACTAGCGGGAGCTCCTACGAGCAGTACTTC
CASSLGGTSGSSYEQYF
>many|TRBD1|TRBJ1-1|TRBV4-3
TGCGCCAGCAGCCAAGAATTACGTGACAGGGCAGCTTTCTTT
CASSQELRDRAAFF
>many|NA|TRBJ2-3|TRBV5-1
TGCGCCAGCAGCTTGGTGACGGGATCAGATACGCAGTATTTT
CASSLVTGSDTQYF
>NA|NA|TRBJ2-1|TRBV14
TGTGCCAGCAGCCAGGCGGGGTTCGGGCAGTTCTTC
CASSQAGFGQFF
>many|NA|TRBJ2-2|TRBV19
TGTGCCAGTAGTATACCGACAGCTGACCCGAACACCGGGGAGCTGTTTTTT
CASSIPTADPNTGELFF
>many|NA|TRBJ1-5|TRBV19
TGTGCCAGTAGGTCCCCTTCTAGCAATCAGCCCCAGCATTTT
CASRSPSSNQPQHF
>few|NA|TRBJ2-1|TRBV4-1
TGCGCCAGCAGCCAAGAGGCCGATGAGAGCTACAATGAGCAGTTCTTC
CASSQEADESYNEQFF
>many|NA|TRBJ2-2|TRBV7-8
TGTGCCAGCAGCTTACTGGGCTTAAACACCGGGGAGCTGTTTTTT
CASSLLGLNTGELFF
>NA|NA|TRBJ2-5|TRBV12-3/TRBV12-4
TGTGCCAGCAGTCCCACGGGGGGCGTAGGGACCCAGTACTTC
CASSPTGGVGTQYF
>many|TRBD2|TRBJ2-1|TRBV6-5
TGTGCCAGCAGCCACCCAGCTAGCGGGGGGGACCACCCCTATTACAATGAGCAGTTCTTC
CASSHPASGGDHPYYNEQFF
>many|NA|TRBJ2-1|TRBV5-5
TGTGCCAGCACCCACCGGCGGCCCGGAGATTACAATGAGCAGTTCTTC
CASTHRRPGDYNEQFF
>many|NA|TRBJ1-5|TRBV7-2
TGTGCCAGCACCCTCCGGGATAGCAATCAGCCCCAGCATTTT
CASTLRDSNQPQHF
>many|TRBD1|TRBJ1-5|TRBV20-1
TGCAGTGCTAGAGATCGCCGACAGGGGTATTCAACCTATCTTCATCAGCCCCAGCATTTT
CSARDRRQGYSTYLHQPQHF
>few|TRBD1|TRBJ2-7|TRBV4-1
TGCGCCAGCAGCCAAGATTGGAGCTCGGGACAGGGATCCTACGAGCAGTACTTC
CASSQDWSSGQGSYEQYF
>medium-sized|NA|TRBJ2-1|TRBV5-1
TGCGCCAGCAGCCTTCCATCCCCAGGGACCTACAATGAGCAGTTCTTC
CASSLPSPGTYNEQFF
>many|TRBD1|TRBJ1-6|TRBV6-6
TGTGCCAGCAGCCTGGGACAGGTTCTCAATTCACCCCTCCACTTT
CASSLGQVLNSPLHF
>many|TRBD1|TRBJ2-6|TRBV7-3
TGTGCCAGCAGCCCCAGGACAGGGGACTCTGGGGCCAACGTCCTGACTTTC
CASSPRTGDSGANVLTF
>many|TRBD2|TRBJ2-5|TRBV4-3
TGCGCCAGCAGCCAGGGGTCTACTAGCGGGGGAGGTGAGACCCAGTACTTC
CASSQGSTSGGGETQYF
>many|NA|TRBJ1-5|TRBV6-1
TGTGCCAGCAGTGAGATCTGGCAGGGCAATCAGCCCCAGCATTTT
CASSEIWQGNQPQHF
>NA|TRBD1|TRBJ1-2|TRBV5-6
TGTGCCAGCAGCGCGAGGACAGGGAGCTATGGCTACACCTTC
CASSARTGSYGYTF
>many|NA|TRBJ2-2|TRBV5-1
TGCGCCAGCAGCTTGCCGGGTCCTAGTGGGGAGCTGTTTTTT
CASSLPGPSGELFF
>many|NA|TRBJ1-1|TRBV10-3
TGTGCCATCAGTGAGTCGCGGACGGCAATGAACACTGAAGCTTTCTTT
CAISESRTAMNTEAFF
>many|NA|TRBJ2-1|TRBV3-1
TGTGCCAGCAGCCACGGTCTTGGTGAGCAGTTCTTC
CASSHGLGEQFF
>many|NA|TRBJ2-3|TRBV7-2
TGTGCCAGCAGCTACAGGGCAGATACGCAGTATTTT
CASSYRADTQYF
>many|NA|TRBJ2-3|TRBV6-2/TRBV6-3
TGTGCCAGCAGTTACTTAGCTCGCAGGTGGGATACGCAGTATTTT
CASSYLARRWDTQYF
>many|TRBD2|TRBJ2-1|TRBV20-1
TGCAGTGCTCGAGGTTACCGACTAGCGGGGGACGCTGAGCAGTTCTTC
CSARGYRLAGDAEQFF
>many|NA|TRBJ2-6|TRBV11-2
TGTGCCAGCAGCTCGCCTAGGGTAATCGGGGGCTCTGGGGCCAACGTCCTGACTTTC
CASSSPRVIGGSGANVLTF
>NA|NA|TRBJ2-5|TRBV6-5
TGTGCCAGCAGGCCAGGGGGGAGTGAGACCCAGTACTTC
CASRPGGSETQYF